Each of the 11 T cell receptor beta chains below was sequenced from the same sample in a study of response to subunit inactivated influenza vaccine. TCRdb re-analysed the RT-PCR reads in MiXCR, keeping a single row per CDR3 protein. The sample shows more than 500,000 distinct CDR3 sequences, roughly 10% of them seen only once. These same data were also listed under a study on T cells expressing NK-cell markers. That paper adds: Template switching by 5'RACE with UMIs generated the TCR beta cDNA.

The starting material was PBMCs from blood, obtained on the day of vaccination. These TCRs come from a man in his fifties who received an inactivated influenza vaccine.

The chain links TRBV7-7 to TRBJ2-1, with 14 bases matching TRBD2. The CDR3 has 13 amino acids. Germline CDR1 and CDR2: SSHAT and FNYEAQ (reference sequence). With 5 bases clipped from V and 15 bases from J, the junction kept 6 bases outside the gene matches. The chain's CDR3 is CASSVGLAGEVFF. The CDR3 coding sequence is TGTGCCAGCAGCGTGGGACTAGCGGGAGAGGTGTTCTTC.

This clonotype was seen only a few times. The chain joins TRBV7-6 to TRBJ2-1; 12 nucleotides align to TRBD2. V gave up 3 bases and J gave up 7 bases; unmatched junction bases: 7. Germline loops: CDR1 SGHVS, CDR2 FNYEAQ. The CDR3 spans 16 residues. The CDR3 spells CASSFRLAGVQNEQFF. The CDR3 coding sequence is TGTGCCAGCAGCTTCAGACTAGCGGGAGTCCAGAATGAGCAGTTCTTC.

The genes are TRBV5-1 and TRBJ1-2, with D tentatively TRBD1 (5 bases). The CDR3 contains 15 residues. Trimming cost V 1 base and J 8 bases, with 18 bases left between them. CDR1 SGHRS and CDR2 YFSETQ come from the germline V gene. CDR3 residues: CASSLTGGGRGGYTF. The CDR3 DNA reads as TGCGCCAGCAGCTTGACCGGTGGGGGAAGGGGAGGCTACACCTTC.

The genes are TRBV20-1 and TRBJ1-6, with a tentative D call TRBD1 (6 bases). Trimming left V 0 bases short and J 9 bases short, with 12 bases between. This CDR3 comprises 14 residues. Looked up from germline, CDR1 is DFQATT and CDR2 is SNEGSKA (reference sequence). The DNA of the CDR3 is TGCAGTGCTAGAGAGGGGGCCAGTAGTTCACCCCTCCACTTT. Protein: CSAREGASSSPLHF.

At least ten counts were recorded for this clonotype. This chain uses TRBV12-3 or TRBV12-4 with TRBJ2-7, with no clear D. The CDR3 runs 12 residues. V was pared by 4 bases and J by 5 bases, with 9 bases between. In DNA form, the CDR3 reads TGTGCCAGCAGTTCTGGCGCCCACGAGCAGTACTTC. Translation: CASSSGAHEQYF.

CDR3 bases: TGCAGCGTTCAGGGAGGGGGCACAAGGTTCCCCGATAATTCACCCCTCCACTTT. It specifies CSVQGGGTRFPDNSPLHF. This chain uses TRBV29-1 with TRBJ1-6; 7 bases agree with TRBD1. Germline CDR1 SQVTM, CDR2 ANQGSEA. The junction had 18 bases not matched to a gene; V was cut back by 5 bases and J by 5 bases. The CDR3 has 18 residues.

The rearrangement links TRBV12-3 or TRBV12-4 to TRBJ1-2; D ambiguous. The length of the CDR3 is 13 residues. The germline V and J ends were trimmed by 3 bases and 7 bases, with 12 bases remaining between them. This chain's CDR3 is CASSLSGVSGYTF. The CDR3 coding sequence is TGTGCCAGCAGTTTGAGCGGGGTATCTGGCTACACCTTC.

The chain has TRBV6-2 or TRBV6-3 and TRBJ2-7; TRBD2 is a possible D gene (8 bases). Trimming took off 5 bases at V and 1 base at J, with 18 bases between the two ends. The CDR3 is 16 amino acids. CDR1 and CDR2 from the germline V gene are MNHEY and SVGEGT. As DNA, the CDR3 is TGTGCCAGCAGTCAGGGACAGCGGGGGATTTCCTACGAGCAGTACTTC. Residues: CASSQGQRGISYEQYF.

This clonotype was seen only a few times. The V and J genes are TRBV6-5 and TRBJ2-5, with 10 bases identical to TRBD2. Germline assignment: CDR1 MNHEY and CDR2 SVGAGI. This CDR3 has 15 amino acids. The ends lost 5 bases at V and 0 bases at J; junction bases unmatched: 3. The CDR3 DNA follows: TGTGCCAGCAGTGTACTAGCGGGGAACCAAGAGACCCAGTACTTC. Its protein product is CASSVLAGNQETQYF.

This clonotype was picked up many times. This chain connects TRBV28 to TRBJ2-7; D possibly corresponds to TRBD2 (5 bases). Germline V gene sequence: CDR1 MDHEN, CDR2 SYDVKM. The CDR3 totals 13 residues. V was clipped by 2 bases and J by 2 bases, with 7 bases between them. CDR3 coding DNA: TGTGCCAGCAGTTTAGGGAGCACCTACGAGCAGTACTTC. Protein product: CASSLGSTYEQYF.

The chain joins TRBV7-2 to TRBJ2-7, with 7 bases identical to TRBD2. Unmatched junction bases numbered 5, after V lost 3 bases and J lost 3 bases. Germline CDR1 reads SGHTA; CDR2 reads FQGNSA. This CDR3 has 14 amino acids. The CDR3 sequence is CASSFTGLNYEQYF. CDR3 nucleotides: TGTGCCAGCAGCTTTACGGGACTAAACTACGAGCAGTACTTC.